This T cell receptor (beta chain) comes out of a study of blood T cells in healthy people across ages (dated by TCRdb to the mid-2010s). About the full investigation: In model experiments, template switching captured about one uniquely barcoded TCR beta cDNA molecule for every two T cells. Age-related changes in TCR beta repertoire diversity were measured in the study by deep sequencing normalized with unique cDNA molecular identifiers. Donors were grouped into four age groups: young (average 16 years), middle-aged (approximately 41), aged (roughly 67) and long-lived (around 80). For two donors (one aged 18 to 30 and one aged 80 or older), the study analyzed two additional independent replicas of 1 million unique cDNA reads from the same blood draw. To avoid experimental bias, donors of different ages were spread randomly across the sequencing lanes.

Broad study findings and their caveats: Because the CMV infection status of the donors was unknown, age-related changes in expanded clonotypes may potentially have been confounded. Estimates of total diversity based on one million sequenced T cells were considered lower bounds and underestimates. Because profiling used bulk unsorted PBMCs, naive and antigen-experienced compartments could not be compared conclusively. Observed TCR beta diversity correlated strongly with the percentage of naive T cells measured by flow cytometry. Compared with the aged group, the long-lived group had more naive CD4+ T cells, fewer expanded clones and increased TCR diversity, suggesting age selection. As age increased, observed TCR beta diversity per million T cells dropped in a roughly linear way, and a significant reduction was already evident by age about 40.

Preparation of the library involved 5' RACE. Sequencing relied on an Illumina HiSeq 2500. The second PCR ran for roughly 7 to 11 cycles and used a J-beta primer mix along with a sample-barcoded 5' primer. Each TCR beta cDNA molecule received a unique molecular identifier from a template-switch 5' adaptor carrying 12 random nucleotides. Each sample yielded at least 3 million CDR3-containing paired-end reads. First-strand cDNA was synthesized from all RNA with the Mint cDNA synthesis kit, primed by a TRBC-specific oligonucleotide. All cDNA was treated with uracil-DNA glycosylase and then went through a first 18-cycle PCR with the universal primers M1SS and BC2_uni_R. The authors' analysis ran thus. For normalization, 1 million high-quality reads, each with a distinct molecular identifier, were randomly selected from each sample. Instead of being binned into consensus sequences, reads that shared molecular identifiers were thrown out. MiTCR, with a Q25 quality threshold and the strictest error-elimination algorithm, was used for CDR3 identification, clonotype clustering and error correction. A nonparametric unseen species model with Euler transformation was used to estimate a lower bound on total TCR beta diversity. The public sequencing data were trimmed at Q25 with fastp and processed into clonotypes with MiXCR by TCRdb, which kept only in-frame beta chains. Here each entry gathers all rows of one CDR3 protein and keeps the most common genes and DNA. TCRdb, not the original authors, processed these V and J calls. The sample has approximately 1.5 million distinct CDR3 sequences on record, approximately 42% of them singletons. The ten largest clonotypes hold about 3.8% of the sample.

V is reduced by 5 bases and J by 0 bases, leaving a spacing of 11 bases between them. Counted from cysteine to phenylalanine, this CDR3 has 15 amino acids. Just CDR3 DNA is preserved here, 45 bases in frame from base 1. The approximately 40 donors, aged roughly 6 to 100 years, were systemically healthy Caucasian individuals from Russia. Each donor gave about 9.2 milliliters of peripheral blood, drawn into EDTA-treated Vacutainer tubes. PBMCs were isolated by Ficoll-Paque density-gradient centrifugation, with at least 6 million obtained per sample. Total RNA, at least 6 micrograms per sample, was extracted from PBMCs with Trizol reagent. The percentages of naive CD45RAhigh/CD27high T cells were determined by flow cytometry on a PBMC aliquot from every donor. This clonotype occurred a few times. Its antigen remains unidentified. Per-nucleotide qualities are absent, and no much larger clonotype sits a single base away.

The material sequenced was blood. The chain is assembled from TRBV12-3 or TRBV12-4 and TRBJ1-5, with no confident D gene call. The receptor was derived from a woman aged 18-29 years in good health. The bases are TGTGCCAGCAGTGAGCCCAGTTATAGCAATCAGCCCCAGCATTTT. It specifies CASSEPSYSNQPQHF.